This T cell receptor beta chain appears in the sequencing data of a study of shared clonotypes between healthy human individuals. Study details: The composition of the donors was a couple of women and a few men aged 18 to 49. Study-wide results and limits: Expectations were that clonotype sharing among donors would be affected by sequencing depth.

To note about this clone: What it binds is not known.

Repertoires were generated with immunoSEQ multiplex PCR, while TCRdb's copy carries only in-frame clones and drops some. The sample has about 500,000 clones, roughly 80% seen once. Germline CDR1 and CDR2: KGHSH and LQKENI. The CDR3 covers 13 residues. The ends were cut back, 6 bases at V and 5 bases at J, with 11 bases in the middle. The donors, healthy adults who were HIV-negative, had experienced no recent acute infections or vaccinations. The chain has TRBV18 and TRBJ1-5, with unresolved D. Sequencing was performed on PBMCs. The source of this sequence is a woman in her 40s in good health. Some clones in this sample may be carry-over from other donors' samples. The CDR3 loop reads CASSPSIDQPQHF. Here the CDR3 DNA reads TGTGCCAGCTCCCCCTCCATTGATCAGCCCCAGCATTTT.